Sequencing of this T cell receptor beta chain was carried out in a study of T cell repertoires in aging, cancer and after chemotherapy. Study as a whole: Healthy donor repertoires were recorded over several months to years and showed clear clonal overlap.

Study-level points and caveats: Loss of evenness, beyond lost richness, contributed to age-related TCR diversity decline in cancer patients. Compared with age-matched healthy donors, untreated hematological or solid cancer patients showed higher blood TCR clonality.

This clonotype appeared a few times. Antigen unknown. Multiplex touch-down PCR with TRB-A/B primers amplified rearranged V-D-J TRB sequences. One entry per CDR3 protein, called by TCRdb with MiXCR from the multiplex PCR reads. This sample has about 17,000 distinct CDR3 sequences, with about 50% found just once. Germline-derived CDR1 and CDR2 are SQVTM and ANQGSEA. This CDR3 is built from 13 residues. The V end lost 2 bases, the J end lost 5 bases, and 11 bases lay between the germline ends. TCR beta rearrangements were amplified from peripheral blood genomic DNA. The sequence derives from a human donor in good health. The chain joins TRBV29-1 to TRBJ2-3; no definite D call. The sequenced sample consisted of blood. The CDR3 reads CSVELEGEDTQYF. The CDR3 nucleotides read TGCAGCGTTGAACTAGAAGGTGAAGATACGCAGTATTTT.